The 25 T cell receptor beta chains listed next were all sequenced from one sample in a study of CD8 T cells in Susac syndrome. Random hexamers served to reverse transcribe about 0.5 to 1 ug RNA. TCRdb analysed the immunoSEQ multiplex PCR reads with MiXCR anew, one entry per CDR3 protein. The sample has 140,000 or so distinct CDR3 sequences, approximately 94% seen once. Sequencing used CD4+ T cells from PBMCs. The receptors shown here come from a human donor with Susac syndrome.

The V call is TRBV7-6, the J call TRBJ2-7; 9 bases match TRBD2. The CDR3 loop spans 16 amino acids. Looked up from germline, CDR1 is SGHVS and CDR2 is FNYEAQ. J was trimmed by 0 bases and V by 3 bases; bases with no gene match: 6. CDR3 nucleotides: TGTGCCAGCAGCTTGGAAAGCGGGAGGTACTCCTACGAGCAGTACTTC. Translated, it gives CASSLESGRYSYEQYF.

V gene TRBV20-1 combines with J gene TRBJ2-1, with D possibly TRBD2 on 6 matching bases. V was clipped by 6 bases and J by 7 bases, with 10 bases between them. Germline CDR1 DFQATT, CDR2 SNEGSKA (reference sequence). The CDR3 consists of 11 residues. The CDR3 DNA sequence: TGCAGTGCAAAACTAGCAAATGAGCAGTTCTTC. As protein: CSAKLANEQFF.

The CDR3 is CATSRQPNEKLFF. The DNA of the CDR3 is TGTGCCACTTCCCGGCAGCCTAATGAAAAACTGTTTTTT. The rearrangement links TRBV25-1 to TRBJ1-4; no clear D gene. The V gene's germline CDR1 is MGHDK and CDR2 SYGVNS. Deletions cut 10 bases from V and 3 bases from J, with 12 bases between. The CDR3 is 13 residues long.

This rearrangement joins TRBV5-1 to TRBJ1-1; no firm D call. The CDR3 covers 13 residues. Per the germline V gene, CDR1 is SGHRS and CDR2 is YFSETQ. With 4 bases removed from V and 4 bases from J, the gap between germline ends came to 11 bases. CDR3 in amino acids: CASSTGSGTEAFF. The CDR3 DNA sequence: TGCGCCAGCAGCACTGGATCGGGCACTGAAGCTTTCTTT.

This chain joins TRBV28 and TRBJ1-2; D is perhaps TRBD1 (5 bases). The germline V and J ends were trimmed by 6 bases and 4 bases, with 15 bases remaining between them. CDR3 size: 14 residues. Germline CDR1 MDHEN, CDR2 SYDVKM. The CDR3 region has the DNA TGTGCCAGCAGCATCCCTCCGGGGGTCTATGGCTACACCTTC. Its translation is CASSIPPGVYGYTF.

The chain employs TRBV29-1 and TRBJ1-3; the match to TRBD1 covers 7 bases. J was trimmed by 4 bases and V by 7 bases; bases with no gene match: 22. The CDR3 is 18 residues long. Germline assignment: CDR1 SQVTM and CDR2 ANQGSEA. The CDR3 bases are TGCAGCGCTTCGGGACAGCCCTCGGAAGGTTCCTACGGAAACACCATATATTTT. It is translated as CSASGQPSEGSYGNTIYF.

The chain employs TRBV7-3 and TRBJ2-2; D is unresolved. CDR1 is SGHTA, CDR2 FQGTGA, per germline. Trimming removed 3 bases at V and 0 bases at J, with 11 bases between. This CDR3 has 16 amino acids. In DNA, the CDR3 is TGTGCCAGCAGCTTGTCAGCCCGGCCGAACACCGGGGAGCTGTTTTTT. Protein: CASSLSARPNTGELFF. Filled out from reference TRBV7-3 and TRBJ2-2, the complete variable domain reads GAGVSQTPSNKVTEKGKYVELRCDPISGHTALYWYRQSLGQGPEFLIYFQGTGAADDSGLPNDRFFAVRPEGSVSTLKIQRTERGDSAVYLCASSLSARPNTGELFFGEGSRLTVL.

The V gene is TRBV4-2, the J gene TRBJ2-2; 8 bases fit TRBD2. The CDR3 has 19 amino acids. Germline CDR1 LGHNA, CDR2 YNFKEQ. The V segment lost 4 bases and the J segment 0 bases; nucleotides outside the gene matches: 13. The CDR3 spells CASSPRAGAGLANTGELFF. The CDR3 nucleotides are TGTGCCAGCAGCCCTCGAGCGGGGGCAGGGCTTGCGAACACCGGGGAGCTGTTTTTT.

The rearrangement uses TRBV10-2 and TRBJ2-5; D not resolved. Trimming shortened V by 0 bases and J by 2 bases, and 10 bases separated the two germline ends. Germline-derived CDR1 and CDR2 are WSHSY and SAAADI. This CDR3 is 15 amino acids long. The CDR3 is CASSESGGQQETQYF. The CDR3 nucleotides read TGCGCCAGCAGTGAGTCGGGTGGGCAGCAAGAGACCCAGTACTTC.

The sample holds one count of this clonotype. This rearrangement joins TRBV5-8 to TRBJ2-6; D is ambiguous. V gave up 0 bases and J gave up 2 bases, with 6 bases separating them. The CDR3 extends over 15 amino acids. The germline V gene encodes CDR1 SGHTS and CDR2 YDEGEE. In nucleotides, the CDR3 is TGTGCCAGCAGCTTGGGTGACACTGGGGCCAACGTCCTGACTTTC. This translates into CASSLGDTGANVLTF.

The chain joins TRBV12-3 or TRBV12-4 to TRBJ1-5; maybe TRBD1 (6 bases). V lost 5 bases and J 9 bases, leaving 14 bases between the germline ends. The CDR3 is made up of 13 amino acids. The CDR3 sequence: CASSLTGNTPQHF. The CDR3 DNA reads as TGTGCCAGCAGTCTTACAGGGAATACGCCCCAGCATTTT.

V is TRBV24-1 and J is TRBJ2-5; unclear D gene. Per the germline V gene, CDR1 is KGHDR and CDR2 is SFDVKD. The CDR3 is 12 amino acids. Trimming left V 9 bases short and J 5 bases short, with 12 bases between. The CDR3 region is CATQGNTETQYF. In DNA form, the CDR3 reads TGTGCCACCCAAGGGAATACGGAGACCCAGTACTTC.

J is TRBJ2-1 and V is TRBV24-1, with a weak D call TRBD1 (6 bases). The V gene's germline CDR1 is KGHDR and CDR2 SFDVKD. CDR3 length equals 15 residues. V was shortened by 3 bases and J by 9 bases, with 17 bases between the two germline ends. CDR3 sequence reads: CATSDTTGRAGEQFF. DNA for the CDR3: TGTGCCACCAGTGATACGACAGGAAGGGCGGGTGAGCAGTTCTTC.

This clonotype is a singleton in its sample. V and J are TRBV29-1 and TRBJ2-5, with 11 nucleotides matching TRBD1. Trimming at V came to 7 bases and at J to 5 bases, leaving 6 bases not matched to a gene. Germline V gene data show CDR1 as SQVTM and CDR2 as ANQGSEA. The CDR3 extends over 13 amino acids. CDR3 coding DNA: TGCAGCGCCTGGGACAGGGGGAGGGAGACCCAGTACTTC. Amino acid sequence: CSAWDRGRETQYF.

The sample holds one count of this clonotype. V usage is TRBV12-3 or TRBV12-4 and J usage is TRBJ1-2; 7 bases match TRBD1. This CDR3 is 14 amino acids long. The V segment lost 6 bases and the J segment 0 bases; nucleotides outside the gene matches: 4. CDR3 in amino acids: CASSLTGANYGYTF. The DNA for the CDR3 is TGTGCCAGCAGCCTAACAGGGGCTAACTATGGCTACACCTTC.

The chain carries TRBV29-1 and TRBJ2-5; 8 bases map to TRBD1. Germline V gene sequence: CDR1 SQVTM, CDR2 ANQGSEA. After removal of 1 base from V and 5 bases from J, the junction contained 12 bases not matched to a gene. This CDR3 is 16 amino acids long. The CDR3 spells CSVEVAGQGFGETQYF. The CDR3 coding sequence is TGCAGCGTTGAAGTCGCTGGACAGGGTTTCGGGGAGACCCAGTACTTC.

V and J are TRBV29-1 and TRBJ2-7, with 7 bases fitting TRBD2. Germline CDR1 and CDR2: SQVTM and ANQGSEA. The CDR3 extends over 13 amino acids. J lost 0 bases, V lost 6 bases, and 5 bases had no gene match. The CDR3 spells CSVREGFSYEQYF. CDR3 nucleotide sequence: TGCAGCGTGAGGGAGGGATTCTCCTACGAGCAGTACTTC.

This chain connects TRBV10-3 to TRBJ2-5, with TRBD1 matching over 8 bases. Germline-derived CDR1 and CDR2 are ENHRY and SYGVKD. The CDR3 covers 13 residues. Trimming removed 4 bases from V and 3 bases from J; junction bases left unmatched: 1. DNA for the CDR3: TGTGCCATCAGTGGGACAGGGAAAGAGACCCAGTACTTC. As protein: CAISGTGKETQYF.

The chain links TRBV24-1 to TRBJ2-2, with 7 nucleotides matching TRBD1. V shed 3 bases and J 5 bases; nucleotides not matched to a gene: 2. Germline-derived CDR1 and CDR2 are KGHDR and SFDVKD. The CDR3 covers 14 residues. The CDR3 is CATSDGTETGELFF. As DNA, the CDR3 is TGTGCCACCAGTGATGGGACAGAGACCGGGGAGCTGTTTTTT.

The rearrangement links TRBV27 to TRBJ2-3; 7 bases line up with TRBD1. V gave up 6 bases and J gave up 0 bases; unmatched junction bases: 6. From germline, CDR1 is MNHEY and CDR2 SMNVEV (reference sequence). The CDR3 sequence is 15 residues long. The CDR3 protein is CASRSDRVSTDTQYF. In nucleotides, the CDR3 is TGTGCCAGCAGATCCGACAGGGTCAGCACAGATACGCAGTATTTT.

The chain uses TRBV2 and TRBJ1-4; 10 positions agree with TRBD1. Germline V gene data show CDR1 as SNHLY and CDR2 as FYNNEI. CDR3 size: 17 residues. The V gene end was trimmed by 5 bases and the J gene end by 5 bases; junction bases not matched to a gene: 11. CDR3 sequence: CASSRIPGQGRNEKLFF. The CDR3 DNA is TGTGCCAGCAGTCGCATTCCGGGACAGGGGAGAAATGAAAAACTGTTTTTT.

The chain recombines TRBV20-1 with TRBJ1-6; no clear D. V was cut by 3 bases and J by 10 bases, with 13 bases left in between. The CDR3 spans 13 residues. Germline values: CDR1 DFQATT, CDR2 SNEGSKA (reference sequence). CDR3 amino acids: CSASGRVGSPLHF. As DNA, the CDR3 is TGCAGTGCTAGTGGAAGGGTAGGCTCACCCCTCCACTTT.

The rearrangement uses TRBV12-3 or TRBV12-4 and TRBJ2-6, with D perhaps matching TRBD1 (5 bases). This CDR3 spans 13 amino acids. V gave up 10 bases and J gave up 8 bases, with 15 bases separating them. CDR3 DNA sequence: TGTGCCACCCAACCCGACAGCTCCAACGTCCTGACTTTC. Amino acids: CATQPDSSNVLTF.

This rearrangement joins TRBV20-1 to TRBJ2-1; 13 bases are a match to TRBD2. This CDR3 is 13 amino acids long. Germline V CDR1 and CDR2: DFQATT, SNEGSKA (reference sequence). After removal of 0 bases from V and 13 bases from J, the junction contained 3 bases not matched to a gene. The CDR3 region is CSARDGLAGAQFF. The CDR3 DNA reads TGCAGTGCTAGAGATGGACTAGCGGGAGCCCAGTTCTTC.

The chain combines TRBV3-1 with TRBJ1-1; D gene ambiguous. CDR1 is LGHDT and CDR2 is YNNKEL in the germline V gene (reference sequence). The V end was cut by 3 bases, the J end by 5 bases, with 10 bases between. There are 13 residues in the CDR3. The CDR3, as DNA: TGTGCCAGCAGCCAGTTGGGGAGGACTGAAGCTTTCTTT. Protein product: CASSQLGRTEAFF.